The text below deals with one TCR beta chain. Some clones are missing from TCRdb's copy, which holds only in-frame ones; the method was immunoSEQ multiplex PCR. Of roughly 50,000 clones in the sample, approximately 92% are singletons; the top ten hold approximately 0.61%. The junction had 10 bases not matched to a gene; V was cut back by 6 bases and J by 5 bases. Germline assignment: CDR1 MNHNS and CDR2 SASEGT. This CDR3 has 15 amino acids. This sample is part of a study of T cell changes during pregnancy in multiple sclerosis. The material was CD4+ T cells from peripheral blood mononuclear cells, obtained in the third trimester of pregnancy. J is TRBJ2-5 and V is TRBV6-1; TRBD1 aligns across 9 bases. The sequence was obtained from a female donor with multiple sclerosis, enrolled in a pregnancy study. The CDR3 region has the DNA TGTGCCAGCAGGACACCCGGGACAGGGAAGGAGACCCAGTACTTC. This gives the protein CASRTPGTGKETQYF.